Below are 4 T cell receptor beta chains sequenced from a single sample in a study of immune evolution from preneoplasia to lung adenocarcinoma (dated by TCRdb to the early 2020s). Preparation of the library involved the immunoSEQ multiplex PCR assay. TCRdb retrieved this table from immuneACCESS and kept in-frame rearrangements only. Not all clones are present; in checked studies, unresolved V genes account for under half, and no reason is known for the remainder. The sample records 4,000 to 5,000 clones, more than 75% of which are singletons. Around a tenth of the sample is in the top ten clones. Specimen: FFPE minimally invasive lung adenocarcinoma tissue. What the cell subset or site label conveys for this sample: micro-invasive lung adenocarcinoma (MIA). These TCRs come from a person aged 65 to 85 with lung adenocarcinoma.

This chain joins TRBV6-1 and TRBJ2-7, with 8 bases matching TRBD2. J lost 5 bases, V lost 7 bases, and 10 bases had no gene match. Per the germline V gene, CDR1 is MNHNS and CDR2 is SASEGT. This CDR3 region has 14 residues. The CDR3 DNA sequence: TGTGCCAGCACCTCCGGGACTAGGAAGGACGAGCAGTACTTC. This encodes CASTSGTRKDEQYF.

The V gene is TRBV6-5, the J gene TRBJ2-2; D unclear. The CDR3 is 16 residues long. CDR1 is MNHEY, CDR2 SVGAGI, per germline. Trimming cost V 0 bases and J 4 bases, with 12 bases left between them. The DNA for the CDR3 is TGTGCCAGCAGTTACTCGCAAGACAAACCCACCGGGGAGCTGTTTTTT. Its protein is CASSYSQDKPTGELFF.

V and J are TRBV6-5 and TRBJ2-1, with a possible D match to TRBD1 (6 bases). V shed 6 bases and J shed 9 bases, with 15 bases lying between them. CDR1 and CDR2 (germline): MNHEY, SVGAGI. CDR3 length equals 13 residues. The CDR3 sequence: CASSGRGIGEQFF. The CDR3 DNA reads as TGTGCCAGCAGCGGTAGGGGGATCGGTGAGCAGTTCTTC.

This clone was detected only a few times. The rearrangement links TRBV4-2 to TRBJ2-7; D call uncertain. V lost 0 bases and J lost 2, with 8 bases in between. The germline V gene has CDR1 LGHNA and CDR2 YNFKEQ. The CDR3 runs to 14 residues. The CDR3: CASSQDLLAYEQYF. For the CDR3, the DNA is TGTGCCAGCAGCCAAGATTTGTTAGCCTACGAGCAGTACTTC.